The clone carrying this T cell receptor (beta chain) came up many times. Its target is not known. Previously, flow cytometry had revealed CD8+CD57+ cell expansion in the patients chosen for sequencing. Trimming at V came to 1 base and at J to 6 bases, leaving 9 bases not matched to a gene. Germline values: CDR1 LGHNA, CDR2 YSLEER. The CDR3 has 17 amino acids. The data originate from a study of CD8+CD57+ T cells in acquired aplastic anemia. Study-wide points: Fewer than 30 shared CD8+ CDR3s appeared highly expressed within patients' immunodominant clones.

Profiling of TCR beta VDJ combinations and CDR3 sequences used genomic DNA as template. TCRdb called the reads again in MiXCR, with one record for every CDR3 protein. The sample lists roughly 250,000 distinct CDR3 sequences; less than 85% were seen once. The clonotype was recovered from a human donor with aplastic anemia. The sequencing input was sorted CD4+, CD8+, or CD8+CD57+ T cells (not recorded which) from PBMCs. V is TRBV4-3 and J is TRBJ2-1, with 10 bases matching TRBD2. In nucleotides, the CDR3 is TGCGCCAGCAGCCAAGCCCCAGCGGGGGGGCCTTTCAATGAGCAGTTCTTC. Amino acid sequence: CASSQAPAGGPFNEQFF.